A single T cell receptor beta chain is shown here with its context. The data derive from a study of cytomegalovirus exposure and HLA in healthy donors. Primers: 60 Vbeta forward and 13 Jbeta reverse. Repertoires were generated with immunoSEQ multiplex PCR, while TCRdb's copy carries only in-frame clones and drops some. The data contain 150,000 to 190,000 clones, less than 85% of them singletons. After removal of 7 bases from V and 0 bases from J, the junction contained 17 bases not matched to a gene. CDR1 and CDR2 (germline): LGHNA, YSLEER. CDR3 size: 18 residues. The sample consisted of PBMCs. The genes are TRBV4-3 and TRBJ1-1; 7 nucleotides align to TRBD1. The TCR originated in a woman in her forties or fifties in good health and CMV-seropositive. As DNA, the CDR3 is TGCGCCAGCACCTCCCACAGGGGAGCAGGGGTCATGAACACTGAAGCTTTCTTT. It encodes CASTSHRGAGVMNTEAFF.